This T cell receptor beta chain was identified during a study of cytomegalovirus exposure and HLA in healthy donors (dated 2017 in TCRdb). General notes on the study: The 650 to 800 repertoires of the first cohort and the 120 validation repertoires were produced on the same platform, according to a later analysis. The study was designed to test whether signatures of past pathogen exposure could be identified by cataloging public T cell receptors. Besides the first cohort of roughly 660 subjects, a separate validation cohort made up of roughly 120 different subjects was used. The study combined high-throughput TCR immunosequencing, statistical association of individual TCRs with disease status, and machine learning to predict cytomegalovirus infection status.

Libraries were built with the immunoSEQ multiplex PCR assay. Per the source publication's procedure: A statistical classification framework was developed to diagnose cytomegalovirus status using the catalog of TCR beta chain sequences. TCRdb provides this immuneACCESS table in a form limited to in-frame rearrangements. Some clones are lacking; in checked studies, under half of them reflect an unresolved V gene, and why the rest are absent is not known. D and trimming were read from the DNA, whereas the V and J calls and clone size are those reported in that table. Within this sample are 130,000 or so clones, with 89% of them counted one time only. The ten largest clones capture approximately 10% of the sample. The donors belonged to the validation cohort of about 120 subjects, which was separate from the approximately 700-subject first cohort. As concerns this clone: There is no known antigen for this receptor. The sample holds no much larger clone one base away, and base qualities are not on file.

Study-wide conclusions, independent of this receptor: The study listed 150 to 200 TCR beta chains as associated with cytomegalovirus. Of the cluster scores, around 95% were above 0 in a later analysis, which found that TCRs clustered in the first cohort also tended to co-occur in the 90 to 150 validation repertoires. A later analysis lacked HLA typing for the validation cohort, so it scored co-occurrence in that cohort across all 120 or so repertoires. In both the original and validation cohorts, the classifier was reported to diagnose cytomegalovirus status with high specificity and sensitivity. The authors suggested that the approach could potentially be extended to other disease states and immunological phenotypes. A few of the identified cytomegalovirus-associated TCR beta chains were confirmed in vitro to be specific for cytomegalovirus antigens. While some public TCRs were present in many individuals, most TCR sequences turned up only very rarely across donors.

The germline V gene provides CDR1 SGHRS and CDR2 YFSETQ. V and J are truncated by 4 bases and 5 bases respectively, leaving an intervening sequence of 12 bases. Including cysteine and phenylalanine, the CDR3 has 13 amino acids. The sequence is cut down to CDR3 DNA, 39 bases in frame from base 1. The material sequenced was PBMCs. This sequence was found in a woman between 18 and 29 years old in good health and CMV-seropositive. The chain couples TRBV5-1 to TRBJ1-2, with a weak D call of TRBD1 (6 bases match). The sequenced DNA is TGCGCCAGCAGCAGACAGGAAAATTATGGCTACACCTTC. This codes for CASSRQENYGYTF.